The clone carrying this T cell receptor (beta chain) has only one observation. The antigen is undetermined. Germline lookup yields CDR1 MNHNS and CDR2 SASEGT. Trimming took off 6 bases at V and 0 bases at J, with 12 bases between the two ends. There are 15 residues in the CDR3. This specimen comes from a study of T-cell memory formation after mild COVID-19. General study results and limits: Those CD4+ clones that contracted were mainly in CM and EM (CD8+ ones in EMRA).

TCRdb fed the 5' RACE reads into MiXCR, producing one record per CDR3 protein. The data contain about 340,000 distinct CDR3 sequences, roughly 15% of them singletons. Sequenced input: PBMCs or a T cell subset sorted from them (not recorded which). This chain connects TRBV6-1 to TRBJ2-1, with TRBD2 as a possible D gene (6 bases). This TCR came from a man aged 18 to 35 who had mild COVID-19 (a few samples of this study predate the infection). Cell type and time point are not known. CDR3 bases: TGTGCCAGCAGGAGGGGAGGCCTCTCCTACAATGAGCAGTTCTTC. This gives the protein CASRRGGLSYNEQFF.